The 30 T cell receptor beta chains below were found in one sample sequenced in a study of blood T cell repertoires in COVID-19. Libraries were prepared by immunoSEQ multiplex PCR; TCRdb keeps only in-frame clonotypes and omits some of them. The repertoire has 140,000 or so clones, roughly 80% of them found once; the top ten carry over 15%. Sequencing was done on a sample of peripheral blood. These receptors came from a man aged 45-65 years with acute or convalescent COVID-19.

This chain connects TRBV24-1 to TRBJ1-1; D gene unclear. CDR1 KGHDR and CDR2 SFDVKD come from the germline V gene. The V and J ends lost 3 bases and 1 base respectively, with 5 bases between them. CDR3 length: 13 amino acids. The CDR3 loop reads CATSDPGNTEAFF. CDR3 coding DNA: TGTGCCACCAGTGATCCGGGGAACACTGAAGCTTTCTTT.

This chain connects TRBV11-2 to TRBJ1-1, with 11 bases identical to TRBD1. In germline, CDR1 is SGHAT, CDR2 FQNNGV. There are 16 residues in the CDR3. The trim removed 1 base at V and 11 bases at J, leaving 12 bases unmatched. The CDR3 is CASSLGGTGGIRGAFF. The DNA for the CDR3 is TGTGCCAGCAGCTTAGGTGGGACAGGGGGAATCAGGGGGGCTTTCTTT.

The chain recombines TRBV19 with TRBJ1-2; no definite D call. This CDR3 is built from 13 residues. V dropped 7 bases and J dropped 0 bases, with 9 bases sitting between them. Germline values: CDR1 LNHDA, CDR2 SQIVND (reference sequence). The CDR3 region is CASKTGPNYGYTF. The CDR3 bases are TGTGCCAGTAAGACGGGTCCTAACTATGGCTACACCTTC.

V is TRBV6-4 and J is TRBJ2-7, with D perhaps matching TRBD1 (5 bases). The CDR3 has 15 amino acids. The germline V gene encodes CDR1 MRHNA and CDR2 SNTAGT. The V and J ends lost 6 bases and 4 bases respectively, with 19 bases between them. The CDR3 loop is CASRALPRGKYEQYV. CDR3 DNA sequence: TGTGCCAGCAGGGCCCTCCCAAGGGGCAAGTACGAGCAGTACGTC.

This clone was observed a few times. CDR3 bases: TGTGCCAGCAGCGCCCGTAGCGGGGGGGGAGATACGCAGTATTTT. As protein: CASSARSGGGDTQYF. The chain recombines TRBV11-2 with TRBJ2-3; 11 bases are a match to TRBD2. Unmatched junction bases numbered 6, after V lost 5 bases and J lost 5 bases. Germline assignment: CDR1 SGHAT and CDR2 FQNNGV. This CDR3 spans 15 amino acids.

The chain employs TRBV7-7 and TRBJ2-2; tentatively, D is TRBD1 (7 bases). CDR1 SSHAT and CDR2 FNYEAQ come from the germline V gene (reference sequence). V lost 2 bases and J lost 4, with 14 bases in between. This CDR3 has 16 amino acids. The CDR3 DNA follows: TGTGCCAGCAGCTTATCAGGGGGGCCTGGCACCGGGGAGCTGTTTTTT. Its protein product is CASSLSGGPGTGELFF. Supplemented by reference TRBV7-7 and TRBJ2-2, the full variable domain reads GAGVSQSPRYKVTKRGQDVTLRCDPISSHATLYWYQQALGQGPEFLTYFNYEAQPDKSGLPSDRFSAERPEGSISTLTIQRTEQRDSAMYRCASSLSGGPGTGELFFGEGSRLTVL.

This rearrangement joins TRBV18 to TRBJ1-1; no definite D call. The CDR3 length is 15 residues. Between the trimmed V and J ends, which lost 0 bases and 1 base, there was a span of 9 bases. The germline CDR1 and CDR2 sequences are KGHSH and LQKENI. The CDR3 DNA reads as TGTGCCAGCTCACCACCGAGGATGGGGAACACTGAAGCTTTCTTT. It specifies CASSPPRMGNTEAFF.

V and J are TRBV27 and TRBJ1-1, with D hard to call. This CDR3 comprises 16 residues. Germline V gives CDR1 MNHEY, CDR2 SMNVEV (reference sequence). V shed 4 bases and J shed 1 base, with 16 bases lying between them. The CDR3 reads CASSSSPGFGNTEAFF. The CDR3 bases are TGTGCCAGCAGTTCATCGCCGGGTTTCGGGAACACTGAAGCTTTCTTT.

The chain is built from TRBV5-1 and TRBJ2-7; 7 bases match TRBD1. The ends lost 0 bases at V and 0 bases at J; junction bases unmatched: 12. From germline, CDR1 is SGHRS and CDR2 YFSETQ. This CDR3 comprises 18 residues. The CDR3 reads CASSLAGTAGRSSYEQYF. For the CDR3, the DNA is TGCGCCAGCAGCTTGGCCGGGACAGCCGGCCGAAGCTCCTACGAGCAGTACTTC.

This chain joins TRBV3-1 (or the pseudogene TRBV3-2) and TRBJ1-2; D is uncertain. CDR3 length equals 15 residues. Germline V gene lookup returns CDR1 LGHDT and CDR2 YNNKEL (reference sequence). V lost 2 bases, J lost 6 bases, and 16 bases lay in between. The CDR3 DNA is TGTGCCAGCAGCCAACCCGGCTGGCGGAACGATGGCTACACCTTC. Translation: CASSQPGWRNDGYTF.

The chain is built from TRBV12-3 or TRBV12-4 and TRBJ2-3; D is unclear. The V end was cut by 6 bases, the J end by 1 base, with 8 bases between. The CDR3 is 13 residues long. CDR3 sequence (DNA): TGTGCCAGCAGGTCTTCCCGCACAGATACGCAGTATTTT. This codes for CASRSSRTDTQYF.

The J gene is TRBJ2-5, the V gene TRBV18; a possible D gene is TRBD2 (5 bases). Germline V CDR1 and CDR2: KGHSH, LQKENI. Trimming removed 0 bases at V and 0 bases at J, with 11 bases between. This CDR3 contains 16 residues. CDR3 bases: TGTGCCAGCTCACCACCAGGAGGAAGGAACCAAGAGACCCAGTACTTC. The encoded protein is CASSPPGGRNQETQYF.

The DNA of the CDR3 is TGTGCCAGCAGCGTAGCCAGCGGGGGCCCCACGAACACCGGGGAGCTGTTTTTT. This sequence encodes CASSVASGGPTNTGELFF. This chain links TRBV9 with TRBJ2-2; 8 bases line up with TRBD2. Per germline, CDR1 SGDLS and CDR2 YYNGEE. V was clipped by 0 bases and J by 0 bases; unmatched bases: 7. The CDR3 loop spans 18 amino acids.

The chain recombines TRBV10-3 with TRBJ1-2, with 9 bases that match TRBD1. CDR1 and CDR2 (germline): ENHRY, SYGVKD. The junction had 5 bases not matched to a gene; V was cut back by 0 bases and J by 3 bases. The CDR3 contains 16 residues. The DNA of the CDR3 is TGTGCCATCAGTGAGTCGGTCACAGGGGGCGACTATGGCTACACCTTC. This encodes CAISESVTGGDYGYTF.

This chain uses TRBV5-1 with TRBJ2-3, with a tentative D call TRBD1 (7 bases). The length of the CDR3 is 15 residues. Per the germline V gene, CDR1 is SGHRS and CDR2 is YFSETQ. Trimming removed 4 bases from V and 4 bases from J, with 16 bases in between. CDR3 sequence: CASSDTTGEADTQYF. As DNA, the CDR3 is TGCGCCAGCAGCGATACCACAGGGGAGGCAGATACGCAGTATTTT.

The CDR3 region is CASSDPGLAVNEQFF. CDR3 DNA: TGTGCCAGCAGCGACCCGGGACTAGCGGTTAATGAGCAGTTCTTC. This chain links TRBV3-1 (or the pseudogene TRBV3-2) with TRBJ2-1; the match to TRBD2 covers 11 bases. Looked up from germline, CDR1 is LGHDT and CDR2 is YNNKEL (reference sequence). CDR3 size: 15 residues. V was pared by 5 bases and J by 7 bases, with 7 bases of the junction left unmatched.

J is TRBJ1-1 and V is TRBV28; perhaps TRBD1 as D (6 bases). The CDR3 contains 12 residues. V was cut by 6 bases and J by 10 bases, with 15 bases left in between. CDR1 and CDR2 (germline): MDHEN, SYDVKM. In nucleotides, the CDR3 is TGTGCCAGCAGACTACCAGGGGCGGGAGCTTTCTTT. As protein: CASRLPGAGAFF. The full variable domain, rest sourced from reference TRBV28 and TRBJ1-1, is DVKVTQSSRYLVKRTGEKVFLECVQDMDHENMFWYRQDPGLGLRLIYFSYDVKMKEKGDIPEGYSVSREKKERFSLILESASTNQTSMYLCASRLPGAGAFFGQGTRLTVV.

The rearrangement joins TRBV5-1 to TRBJ1-2; D unresolved. This CDR3 has 12 residues. Germline V lookup: CDR1 SGHRS, CDR2 YFSETQ. The V and J ends lost 0 bases and 6 bases respectively, with 6 bases between them. CDR3 DNA sequence: TGCGCCAGCAGCTTGGGTCCGGATGGCTACACCTTC. The encoded protein is CASSLGPDGYTF.

The chain joins TRBV11-3 to TRBJ1-4, with D perhaps matching TRBD1 (5 bases). CDR1 is SGHNT, CDR2 YENEEA, per germline. Trimming cost V 5 bases and J 3 bases, with 10 bases left between them. The CDR3 covers 14 residues. As DNA, the CDR3 is TGTGCCAGCAGCACGGGGGGATCTAATGAAAAACTGTTTTTT. Protein sequence: CASSTGGSNEKLFF.

V is TRBV6-5 and J is TRBJ2-4, with 7 bases matching TRBD1. This CDR3 is 16 amino acids long. The V gene end was trimmed by 0 bases and the J gene end by 3 bases; junction bases not matched to a gene: 5. Germline V CDR1 and CDR2: MNHEY, SVGAGI. The DNA of the CDR3 is TGTGCCAGCAGTTACTCGAAGGGGACAGACAAAAACATTCAGTACTTC. It specifies CASSYSKGTDKNIQYF.

The J gene is TRBJ2-7, the V gene TRBV5-1, with TRBD1 matching over 7 bases. Germline CDR1 is SGHRS and CDR2 is YFSETQ. The CDR3 runs to 14 residues. V dropped 4 bases and J dropped 3; count of bases not matched to a gene: 7. The DNA for the CDR3 is TGCGCCAGCAGCCCCACCTCAGGGGGCTACGAGCAGTACGTC. Protein: CASSPTSGGYEQYV.

This clone has just one count. The chain is built from TRBV2 and TRBJ1-6; TRBD1 matches at 7 bases. Trimming took 0 bases from V and 8 from J; bases not matched to a gene: 10. This CDR3 contains 17 residues. Germline V gene sequence: CDR1 SNHLY, CDR2 FYNNEI. The CDR3 here is CASSEATPRQGYSPLHF. The CDR3 nucleotides read TGTGCCAGCAGTGAAGCTACCCCTCGACAGGGTTATTCACCCCTCCACTTT.

V is TRBV9 and J is TRBJ2-7, with D possibly being TRBD2 (6 bases). CDR3 length equals 15 residues. The V gene's germline CDR1 is SGDLS and CDR2 YYNGEE. V gave up 0 bases and J gave up 4 bases, with 14 bases separating them. The CDR3 protein is CASSVGGDRRYEQYF. CDR3 sequence (DNA): TGTGCCAGCAGCGTAGGCGGGGACCGGAGGTACGAGCAGTACTTC.

This clone was recorded once. This sequence joins TRBV5-1 and TRBJ2-1; 12 bases map to TRBD2. The germline V gene has CDR1 SGHRS and CDR2 YFSETQ. The CDR3 totals 17 residues. Trimming at V came to 2 bases and at J to 6 bases, leaving 9 bases not matched to a gene. CDR3 sequence: CASSFLAGGPSRNEQFF. For the CDR3, the DNA is TGCGCCAGCAGCTTTCTAGCGGGGGGGCCGAGTCGCAATGAGCAGTTCTTC.

The rearrangement uses TRBV5-6 and TRBJ1-2; D unresolved. The V gene's germline CDR1 is SGHDT and CDR2 YYEEEE. Deletions cut 7 bases from V and 3 bases from J, with 13 bases between. CDR3 length equals 13 residues. CDR3 loop: CASGEGLDYGYTF. The CDR3 coding sequence is TGTGCCAGCGGTGAGGGTTTGGACTATGGCTACACCTTC.

The chain has TRBV2 and TRBJ2-7; 11 bases fit TRBD1. CDR1 SNHLY and CDR2 FYNNEI come from the germline V gene. The CDR3 loop spans 15 amino acids. The V segment lost 2 bases and the J segment 4 bases; nucleotides outside the gene matches: 4. CDR3 DNA: TGTGCCAGCAGTGAACGGGACAGGGGGTCTTACGAGCAGTACGTC. It translates to CASSERDRGSYEQYV.

The gene calls are TRBV5-1 and TRBJ2-3, with TRBD1 identical over 8 bases. The CDR3 consists of 16 residues. V gave up 4 bases and J gave up 0 bases; unmatched junction bases: 7. CDR1 is SGHRS and CDR2 is YFSETQ in the germline V gene. CDR3 in amino acids: CASSLGQGLSTDTQYF. The CDR3 bases are TGCGCCAGCAGCCTCGGACAGGGCCTTAGCACAGATACGCAGTATTTT.

V and J are TRBV24-1 and TRBJ2-3; 9 nucleotides match TRBD1. The germline V gene has CDR1 KGHDR and CDR2 SFDVKD. Trimming cost V 4 bases and J 0 bases; bases outside gene matches: 13. The CDR3 runs to 19 residues. CDR3 nucleotide sequence: TGTGCCACCAGTGAGCTGACAGGGGGTAGCCGGGCTAGCACAGATACGCAGTATTTT. It specifies CATSELTGGSRASTDTQYF.

The chain combines TRBV2 with TRBJ2-5, with D hard to call. This CDR3 spans 13 amino acids. Trimming removed 3 bases at V and 2 bases at J, with 7 bases between. The V gene's germline CDR1 is SNHLY and CDR2 FYNNEI. The CDR3 sequence: CASSDLQQETQYF. DNA for the CDR3: TGTGCCAGCAGTGATCTACAGCAAGAGACCCAGTACTTC.

V is TRBV7-9 and J is TRBJ1-4, with D possibly being TRBD1 (6 bases). This CDR3 has 17 amino acids. The germline V and J ends were trimmed by 2 bases and 5 bases, with 18 bases remaining between them. CDR1 SEHNR and CDR2 FQNEAQ come from the germline V gene (reference sequence). For the CDR3, the DNA is TGTGCCAGCAGCTTAATCCTTATGGACGGACAGAATGAAAAACTGTTTTTT. Translation gives CASSLILMDGQNEKLFF.